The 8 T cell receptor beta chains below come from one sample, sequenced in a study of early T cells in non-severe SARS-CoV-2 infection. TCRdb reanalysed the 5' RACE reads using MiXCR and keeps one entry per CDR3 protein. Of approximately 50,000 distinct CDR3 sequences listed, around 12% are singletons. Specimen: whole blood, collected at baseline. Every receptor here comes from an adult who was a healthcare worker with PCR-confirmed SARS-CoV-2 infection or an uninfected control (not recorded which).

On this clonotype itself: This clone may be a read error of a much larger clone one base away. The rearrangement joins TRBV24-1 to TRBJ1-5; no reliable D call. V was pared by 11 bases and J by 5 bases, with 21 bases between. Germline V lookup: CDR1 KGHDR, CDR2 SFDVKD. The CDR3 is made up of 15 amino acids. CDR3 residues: CASTTVCPKDQPQHF. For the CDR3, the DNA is TGTGCCAGCACTACAGTGTGCCCCAAGGATCAGCCCCAGCATTTT.

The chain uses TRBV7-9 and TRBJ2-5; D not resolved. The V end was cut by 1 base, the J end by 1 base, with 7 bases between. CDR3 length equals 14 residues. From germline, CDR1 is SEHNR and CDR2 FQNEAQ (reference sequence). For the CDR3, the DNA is TGTGCCAGCAGCTTAGTGGGGATCCAAGAGACCCAGTACTTC. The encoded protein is CASSLVGIQETQYF.

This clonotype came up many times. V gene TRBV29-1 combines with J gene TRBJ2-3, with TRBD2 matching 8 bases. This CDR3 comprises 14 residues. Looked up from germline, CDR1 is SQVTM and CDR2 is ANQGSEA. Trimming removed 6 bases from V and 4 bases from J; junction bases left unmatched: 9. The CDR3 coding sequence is TGCAGCGTCCACCGGGGGGGGCGGGCAGATACGCAGTATTTT. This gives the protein CSVHRGGRADTQYF.

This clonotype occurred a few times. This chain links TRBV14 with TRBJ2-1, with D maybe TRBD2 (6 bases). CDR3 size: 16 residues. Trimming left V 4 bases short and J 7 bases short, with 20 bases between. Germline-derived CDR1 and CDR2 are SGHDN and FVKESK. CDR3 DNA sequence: TGTGCCAGCAGCCGTCAGGCGGGCGGGAATTTTAATGAGCAGTTCTTC. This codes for CASSRQAGGNFNEQFF.

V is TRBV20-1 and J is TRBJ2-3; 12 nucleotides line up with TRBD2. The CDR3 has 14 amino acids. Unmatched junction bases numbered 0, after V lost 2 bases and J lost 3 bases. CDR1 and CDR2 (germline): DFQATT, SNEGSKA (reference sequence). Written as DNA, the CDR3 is TGCAGTGCTAGACTAGCGGGAGGGACAGATACGCAGTATTTT. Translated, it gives CSARLAGGTDTQYF.

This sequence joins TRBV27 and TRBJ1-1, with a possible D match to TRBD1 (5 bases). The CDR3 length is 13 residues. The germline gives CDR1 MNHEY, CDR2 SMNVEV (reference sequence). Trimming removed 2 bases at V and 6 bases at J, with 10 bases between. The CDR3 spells CASSLNLGAEAFF. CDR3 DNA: TGTGCCAGCAGTTTAAACCTAGGGGCTGAAGCTTTCTTT.

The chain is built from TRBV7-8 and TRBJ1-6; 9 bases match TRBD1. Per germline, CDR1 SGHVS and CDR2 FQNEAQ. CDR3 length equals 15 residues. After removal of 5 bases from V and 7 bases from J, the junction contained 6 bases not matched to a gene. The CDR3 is CASSVLGQGNSPLHF. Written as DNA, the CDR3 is TGTGCCAGCAGCGTACTGGGACAGGGAAATTCACCCCTCCACTTT.

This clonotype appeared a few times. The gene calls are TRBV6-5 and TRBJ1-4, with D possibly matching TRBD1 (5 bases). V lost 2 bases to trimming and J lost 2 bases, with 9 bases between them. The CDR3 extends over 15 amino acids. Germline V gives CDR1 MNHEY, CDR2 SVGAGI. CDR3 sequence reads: CASSYQGGTNEKLFF. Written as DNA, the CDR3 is TGTGCCAGCAGTTACCAGGGAGGGACTAATGAAAAACTGTTTTTT.